This T cell receptor (beta chain) was sequenced in a study of human T cells and chemical hapten exposure. Study background: The upper back received 0.01% DPC by patch testing, with results read at 6 days.

This clonotype was observed a few times. Individual cDNA molecules received unique molecular identifiers in the library. MiXCR, run by TCRdb on the RACE reads, gives a single entry per CDR3 protein. The sample contains 360,000 or so distinct CDR3 sequences, about 6% of which appear only once. Trimming took 6 bases from V and 5 from J; bases not matched to a gene: 12. This CDR3 spans 16 amino acids. Specified time point: patch test 2, 6 weeks after DPC sensitization. Treatment defined: therapeutic diphenylcyclopropenone sensitization with weekly scalp DPC. The gene calls are TRBV12-3 or TRBV12-4 and TRBJ1-4, with 7 bases matching TRBD1. The sequence was obtained from a woman under 30 with alopecia areata. Some clones in this sample may be carry-over from other donors' samples. The starting material was whole blood, obtained in connection with sensitization to the hapten diphenylcyclopropenone (DPC). DNA for the CDR3: TGTGCCAGCAGACACAACCGGGACAGAAGAAATGAAAAACTGTTTTTT. This codes for CASRHNRDRRNEKLFF.